This TCR beta chain was recorded in a study of CD8+ T cells in alopecia areata. Findings of the study overall: Persistence of many expanded lesional clones was seen in scalp and blood during tofacitinib.

Per germline, CDR1 MNHEY and CDR2 SMNVEV (reference sequence). This CDR3 region has 12 residues. V was pared by 9 bases and J by 3 bases, with 4 bases of the junction left unmatched. Extracted RNA was reverse transcribed into cDNA, the sequencing template. The table came from immunoSEQ multiplex PCR; TCRdb's copy has only in-frame clones and leaves some out. The repertoire holds around 110,000 clones, with 50% to 75% as singletons. The treatment: oral pan-JAK inhibitor, 5-10 mg twice daily. PBMCs provided sorted CD4+ and CD8+ T cells. This clone has just a few counts. The antigen remains undetermined. This TCR was recovered from a human donor with alopecia areata. J is TRBJ1-2 and V is TRBV27, with 7 positions matching TRBD1. The input for sequencing was CD8+ T cells sorted from blood, taken at week 24, from a patient treated with tofacitinib. CDR3 sequence: CASYRGDYGYTF. The CDR3 DNA reads TGTGCCAGTTACAGGGGCGACTATGGCTACACCTTC.